Described below is a single TCR beta chain sequence and its context. Using immunoSEQ multiplex PCR, the repertoire was profiled, and TCRdb retains in-frame clones only, with some absent. The sample has hundreds of thousands of clones, 74% seen once. The CDR3 has 14 residues. Per the germline V gene, CDR1 is SGHRS and CDR2 is YFSETQ. V lost 3 bases and J 5 bases, leaving 14 bases between the germline ends. These data come from a study of shared clonotypes between healthy human individuals. The rearrangement joins TRBV5-1 to TRBJ2-5; tentatively, D is TRBD1 (6 bases). The sample taken for sequencing was memory CD4+ T cells sorted from blood. Subset meaning: CD45RA-negative fraction. The sequence was collected from a woman aged 30 to 39 in good health. CDR3 protein: CASSSTGTGETQYF. CDR3 DNA sequence: TGCGCCAGCAGCTCCACAGGGACGGGGGAGACCCAGTACTTC.